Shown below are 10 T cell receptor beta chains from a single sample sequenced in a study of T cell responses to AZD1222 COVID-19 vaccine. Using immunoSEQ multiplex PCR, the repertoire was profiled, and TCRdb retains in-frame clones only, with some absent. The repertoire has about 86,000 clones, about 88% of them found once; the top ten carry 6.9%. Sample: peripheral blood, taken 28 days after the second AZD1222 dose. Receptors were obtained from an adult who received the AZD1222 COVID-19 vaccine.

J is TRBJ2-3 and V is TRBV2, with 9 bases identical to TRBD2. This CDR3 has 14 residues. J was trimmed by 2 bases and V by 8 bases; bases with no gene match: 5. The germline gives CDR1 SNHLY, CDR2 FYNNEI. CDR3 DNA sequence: TGTGCCAGCCTTCCTAGCGGGAACACAGATACGCAGTATTTT. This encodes CASLPSGNTDTQYF.

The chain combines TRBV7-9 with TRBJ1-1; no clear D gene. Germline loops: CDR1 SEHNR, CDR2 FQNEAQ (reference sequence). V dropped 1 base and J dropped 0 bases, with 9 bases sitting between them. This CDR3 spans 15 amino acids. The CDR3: CASSLVQAMNTEAFF. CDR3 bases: TGTGCCAGCAGCTTAGTTCAGGCCATGAACACTGAAGCTTTCTTT.

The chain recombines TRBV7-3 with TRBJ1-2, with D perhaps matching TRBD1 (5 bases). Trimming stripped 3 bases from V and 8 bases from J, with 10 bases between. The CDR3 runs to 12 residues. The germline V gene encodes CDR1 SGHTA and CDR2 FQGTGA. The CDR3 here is CASSFNGGGYTF. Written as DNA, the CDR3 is TGTGCCAGCAGCTTTAATGGGGGAGGCTACACCTTC.

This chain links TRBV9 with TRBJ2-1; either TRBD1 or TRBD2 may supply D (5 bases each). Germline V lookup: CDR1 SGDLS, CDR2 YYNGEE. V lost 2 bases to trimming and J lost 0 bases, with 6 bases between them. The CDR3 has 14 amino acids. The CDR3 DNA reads TGTGCCAGCAGCGTGGGGGACTCCTACAATGAGCAGTTCTTC. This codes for CASSVGDSYNEQFF.

The CDR3 bases are TGTGCCAGCTCACCACCGGGCAGGGACTCGACTAACTATGGCTACACCTTC. This codes for CASSPPGRDSTNYGYTF. This chain links TRBV18 with TRBJ1-2; D possibly corresponds to TRBD1 (5 bases). Germline CDR1 and CDR2: KGHSH and LQKENI. Trimming took 0 bases from V and 0 from J, leaving 14 bases between them. This CDR3 contains 17 residues.

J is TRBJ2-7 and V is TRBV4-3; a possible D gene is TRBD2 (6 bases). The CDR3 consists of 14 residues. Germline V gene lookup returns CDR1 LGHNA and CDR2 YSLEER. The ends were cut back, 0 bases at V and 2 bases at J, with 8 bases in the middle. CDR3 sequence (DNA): TGCGCCAGCAGCCAAGAGGAGGGAGCCTACGAGCAGTACTTC. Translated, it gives CASSQEEGAYEQYF.

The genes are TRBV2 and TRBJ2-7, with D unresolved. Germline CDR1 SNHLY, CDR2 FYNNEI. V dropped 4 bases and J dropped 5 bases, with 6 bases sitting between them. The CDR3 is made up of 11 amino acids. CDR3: CASSVGDEQYF. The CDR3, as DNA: TGTGCCAGCAGTGTTGGAGACGAGCAGTACTTC.

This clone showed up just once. The CDR3 here is CSVGIRNGETQYF. The CDR3 nucleotides are TGCAGCGTTGGAATTCGTAACGGGGAGACCCAGTACTTC. This rearrangement joins TRBV29-1 to TRBJ2-5; D is unclear. V dropped 4 bases and J dropped 5 bases, with 14 bases sitting between them. Germline-derived CDR1 and CDR2 are SQVTM and ANQGSEA. CDR3 size: 13 residues.

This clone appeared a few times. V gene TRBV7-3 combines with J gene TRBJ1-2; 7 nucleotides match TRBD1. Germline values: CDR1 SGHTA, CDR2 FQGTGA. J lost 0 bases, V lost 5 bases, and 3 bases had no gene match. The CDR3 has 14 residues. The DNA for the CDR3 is TGTGCCAGCAGCCATCAGGGGGCTAACTATGGCTACACCTTC. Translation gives CASSHQGANYGYTF.

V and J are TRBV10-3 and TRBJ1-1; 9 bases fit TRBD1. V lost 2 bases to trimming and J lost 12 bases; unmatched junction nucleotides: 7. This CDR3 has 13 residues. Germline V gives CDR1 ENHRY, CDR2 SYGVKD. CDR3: CAISEMDRGKTFF. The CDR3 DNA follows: TGTGCCATCAGTGAGATGGACAGGGGCAAAACTTTCTTT.